This T cell receptor beta chain is from a study of blood T cell repertoires in COVID-19. Study overall: Material from acute and convalescent COVID-19 was sourced from the United States, Italy and Spain. In each case, the material was cDNA or gDNA derived from T cells, B-cell-depleted T cells, or PBMCs.

How the authors handled the data: How many nucleated cells were present was estimated from reference gene primer amplification. The assay was immunoSEQ multiplex PCR, and TCRdb's table has in-frame clones only and misses some. V and J calls and clone size come straight from that table; D and trimming were deduced from the DNA. The top ten hold approximately 19% of the sample, which has some 120,000 clones, around 89% seen once. The V and J ends lost 1 base and 2 bases, in that order; junction bases with no gene match: 3. The germline V gene has CDR1 SQVTM and CDR2 ANQGSEA. The CDR3 runs to 16 residues.

The TCR sequence derives from a human donor with acute or convalescent COVID-19. The donor label of this sample is uncertain. The sample was peripheral blood. V and J are TRBV29-1 and TRBJ2-3; 13 bases line up with TRBD2. CDR3 loop: CSVEGGLAGNTDTQYF. The CDR3 DNA reads TGCAGCGTTGAAGGGGGACTAGCGGGAAACACAGATACGCAGTATTTT.